This T cell receptor beta chain came from a study of T cells in Graves' hyperthyroidism and ophthalmopathy. Hyperthyroidism, newly diagnosed and lasting under 2 months, affected patients aged 18 to 65. PBMCs were collected from an approximately 9.2 ml volume of fresh peripheral blood. RNA transcripts provided the source from which TCR beta CDR3 regions were amplified. HTBI primers drove first-round RT-PCR of the TCR CDR3. TCRdb independently ran MiXCR on the multiplex PCR reads; one entry per CDR3 protein. The table shows 550,000 to 800,000 distinct CDR3 sequences, with 17% occurring only once. Trimming cost V 4 bases and J 7 bases, with 10 bases left between them. CDR3 length: 12 amino acids. Germline lookup yields CDR1 MNHEY and CDR2 SVGEGT.

V gene TRBV6-2 or TRBV6-3 combines with J gene TRBJ1-2, with no clear D. Sequenced input: blood. The source of this sequence is a man aged 45-65 years with Graves' hyperthyroidism. CDR3 loop: CASSSVIFGYTF. DNA of the CDR3: TGTGCCAGCAGTTCAGTCATCTTTGGCTACACCTTC.